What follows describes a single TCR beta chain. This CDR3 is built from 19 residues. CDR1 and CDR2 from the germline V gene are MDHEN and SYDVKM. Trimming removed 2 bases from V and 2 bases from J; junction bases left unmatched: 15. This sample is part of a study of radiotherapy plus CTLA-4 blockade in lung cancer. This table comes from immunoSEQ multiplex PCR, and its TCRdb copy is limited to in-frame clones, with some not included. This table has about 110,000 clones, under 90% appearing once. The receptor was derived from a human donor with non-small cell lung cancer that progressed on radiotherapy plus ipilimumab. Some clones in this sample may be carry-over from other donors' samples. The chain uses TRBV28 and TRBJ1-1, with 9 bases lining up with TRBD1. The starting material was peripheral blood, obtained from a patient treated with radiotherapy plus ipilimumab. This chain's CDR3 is CASSLLEGQGWGGNTEAFF. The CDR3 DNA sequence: TGTGCCAGCAGTTTACTGGAGGGACAGGGATGGGGGGGAAACACTGAAGCTTTCTTT.